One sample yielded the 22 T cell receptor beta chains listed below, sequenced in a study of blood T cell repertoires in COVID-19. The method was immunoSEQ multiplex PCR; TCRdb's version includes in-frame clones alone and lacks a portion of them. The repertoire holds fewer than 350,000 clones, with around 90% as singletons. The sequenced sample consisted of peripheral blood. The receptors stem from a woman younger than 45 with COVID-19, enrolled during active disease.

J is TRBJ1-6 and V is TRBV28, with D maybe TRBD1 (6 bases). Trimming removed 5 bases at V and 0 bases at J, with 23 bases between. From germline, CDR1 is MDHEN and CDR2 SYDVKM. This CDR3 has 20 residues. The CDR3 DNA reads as TGTGCCAGCAGTCGAGGGACGACCAGGGGACCCGACTCCTATAATTCACCCCTCCACTTT. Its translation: CASSRGTTRGPDSYNSPLHF.

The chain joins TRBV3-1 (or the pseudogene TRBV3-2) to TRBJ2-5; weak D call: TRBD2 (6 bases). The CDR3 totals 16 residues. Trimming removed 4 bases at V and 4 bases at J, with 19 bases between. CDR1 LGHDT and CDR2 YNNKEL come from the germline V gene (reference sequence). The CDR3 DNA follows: TGTGCCAGCAGCCCCCCACTAGCTGTCGATGGAGAGACCCAGTACTTC. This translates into CASSPPLAVDGETQYF.

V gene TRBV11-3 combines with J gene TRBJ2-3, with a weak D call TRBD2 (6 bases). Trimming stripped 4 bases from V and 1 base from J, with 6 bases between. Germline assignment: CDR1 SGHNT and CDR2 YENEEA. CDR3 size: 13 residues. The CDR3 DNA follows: TGTGCCAGCAGCTCGGGAGGCACAGATACGCAGTATTTT. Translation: CASSSGGTDTQYF.

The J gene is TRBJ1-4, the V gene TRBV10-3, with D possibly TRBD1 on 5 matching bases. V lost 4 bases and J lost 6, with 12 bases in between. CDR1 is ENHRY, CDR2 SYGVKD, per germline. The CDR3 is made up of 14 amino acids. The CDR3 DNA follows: TGTGCCATCAGTGCCCGGTCCAGGGATGAAAAACTGTTTTTT. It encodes CAISARSRDEKLFF.

The CDR3 DNA follows: TGTGCCAGCAGTTCCCCCGCTTTTGGGCGGGAGGGCACTGAAGCTTTCTTT. Translating gives CASSSPAFGREGTEAFF. The gene calls are TRBV28 and TRBJ1-1, with unresolved D. CDR1 and CDR2 (germline): MDHEN, SYDVKM. The CDR3 loop spans 17 amino acids. V shed 4 bases and J shed 4 bases, with 22 bases lying between them.

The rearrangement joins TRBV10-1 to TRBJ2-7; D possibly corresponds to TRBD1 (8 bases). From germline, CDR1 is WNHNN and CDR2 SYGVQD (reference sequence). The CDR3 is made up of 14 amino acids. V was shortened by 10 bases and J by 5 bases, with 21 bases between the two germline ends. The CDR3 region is CANETWTGRDEQYF. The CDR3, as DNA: TGCGCCAACGAAACCTGGACAGGGAGGGACGAGCAGTACTTC.

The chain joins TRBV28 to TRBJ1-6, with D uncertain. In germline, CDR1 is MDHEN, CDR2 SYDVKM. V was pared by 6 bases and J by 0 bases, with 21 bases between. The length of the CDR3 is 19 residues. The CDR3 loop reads CASSRGSSVSGSYNSPLHF. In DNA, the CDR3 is TGTGCCAGCAGCCGAGGATCATCAGTCTCCGGCTCCTATAATTCACCCCTCCACTTT.

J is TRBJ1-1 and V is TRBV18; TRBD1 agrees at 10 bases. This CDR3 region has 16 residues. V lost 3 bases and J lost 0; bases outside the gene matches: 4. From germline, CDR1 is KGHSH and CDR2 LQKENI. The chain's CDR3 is CASSPWTGGLNTEAFF. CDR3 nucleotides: TGTGCCAGCTCACCTTGGACAGGGGGACTGAACACTGAAGCTTTCTTT.

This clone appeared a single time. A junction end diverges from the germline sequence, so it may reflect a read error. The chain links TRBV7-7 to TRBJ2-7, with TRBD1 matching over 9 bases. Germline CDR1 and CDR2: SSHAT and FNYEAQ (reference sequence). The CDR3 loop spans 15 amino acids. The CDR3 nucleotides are TGTGCTAGCAGCTTCGGGACAGGGAGTGGCTACGAGCAGTACTTC. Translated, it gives CASSFGTGSGYEQYF.

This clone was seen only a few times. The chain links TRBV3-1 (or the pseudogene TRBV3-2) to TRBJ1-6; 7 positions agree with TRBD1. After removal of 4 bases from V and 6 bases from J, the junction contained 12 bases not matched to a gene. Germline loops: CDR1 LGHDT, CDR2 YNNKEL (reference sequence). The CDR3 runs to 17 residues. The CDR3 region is CASSPRQGGVSNSPLHF. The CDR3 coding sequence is TGTGCCAGCAGCCCACGACAGGGAGGCGTGAGTAATTCACCCCTCCACTTT.

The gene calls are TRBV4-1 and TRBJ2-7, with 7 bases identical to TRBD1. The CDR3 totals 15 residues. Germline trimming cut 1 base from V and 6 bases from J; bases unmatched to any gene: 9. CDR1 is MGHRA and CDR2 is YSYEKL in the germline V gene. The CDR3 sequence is CASSQAGGSPLEQYF. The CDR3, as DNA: TGCGCCAGCAGCCAAGCAGGGGGTTCCCCCCTCGAGCAGTACTTC.

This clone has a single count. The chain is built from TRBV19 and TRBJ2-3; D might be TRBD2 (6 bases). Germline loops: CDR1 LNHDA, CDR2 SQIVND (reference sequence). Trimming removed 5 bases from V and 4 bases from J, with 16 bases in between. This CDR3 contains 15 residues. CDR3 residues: CASSRTGESPDTQYF. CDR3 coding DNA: TGTGCCAGTAGTCGTACGGGAGAGAGCCCAGATACGCAGTATTTT.

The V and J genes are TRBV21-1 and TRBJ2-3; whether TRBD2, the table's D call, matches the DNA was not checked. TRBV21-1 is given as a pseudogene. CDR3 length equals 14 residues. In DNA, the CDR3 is TGTGCCAGCAACCGGACTAGACACACAGATACGCAGTATTTT. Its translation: CASNRTRHTDTQYF.

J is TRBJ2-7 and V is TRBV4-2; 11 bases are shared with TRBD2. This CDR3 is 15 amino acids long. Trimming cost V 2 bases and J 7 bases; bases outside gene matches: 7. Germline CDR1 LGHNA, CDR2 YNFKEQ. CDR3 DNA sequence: TGTGCCAGCAGCCAAATTAGCGGGAGGGCCGGGGAGCAGTACTTC. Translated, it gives CASSQISGRAGEQYF.

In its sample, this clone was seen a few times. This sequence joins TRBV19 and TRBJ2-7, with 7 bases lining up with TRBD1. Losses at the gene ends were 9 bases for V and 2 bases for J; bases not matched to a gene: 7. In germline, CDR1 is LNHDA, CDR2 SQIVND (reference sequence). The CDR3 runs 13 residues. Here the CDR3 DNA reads TGTGCCAGCTCCGGGACAGATCCCTACGAGCAGTACTTC. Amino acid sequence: CASSGTDPYEQYF.

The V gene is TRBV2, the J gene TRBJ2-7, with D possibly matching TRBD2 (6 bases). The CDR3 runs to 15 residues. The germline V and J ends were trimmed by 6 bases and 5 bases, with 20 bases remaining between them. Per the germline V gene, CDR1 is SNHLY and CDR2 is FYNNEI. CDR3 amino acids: CASSATTRTSDEQYF. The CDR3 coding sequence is TGTGCCAGCAGCGCAACGACTAGAACCAGCGACGAGCAGTACTTC.

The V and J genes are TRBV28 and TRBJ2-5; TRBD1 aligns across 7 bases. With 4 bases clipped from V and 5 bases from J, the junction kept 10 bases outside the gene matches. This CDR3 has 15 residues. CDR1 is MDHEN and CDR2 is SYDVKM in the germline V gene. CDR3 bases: TGTGCCAGCAGTTCTGGTTCAAGGGACAGCGAGACCCAGTACTTC. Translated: CASSSGSRDSETQYF.

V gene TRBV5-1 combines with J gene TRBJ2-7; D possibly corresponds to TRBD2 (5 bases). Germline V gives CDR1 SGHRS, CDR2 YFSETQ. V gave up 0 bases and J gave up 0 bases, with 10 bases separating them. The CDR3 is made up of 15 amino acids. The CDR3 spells CASSLVAGSSYEQYF. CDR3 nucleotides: TGCGCCAGCAGCTTGGTGGCGGGTAGCTCCTACGAGCAGTACTTC.

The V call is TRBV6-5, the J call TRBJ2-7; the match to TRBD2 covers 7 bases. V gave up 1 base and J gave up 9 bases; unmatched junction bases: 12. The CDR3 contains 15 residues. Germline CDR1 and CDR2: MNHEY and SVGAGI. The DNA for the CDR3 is TGTGCCAGCAGTTACTGGGGGAGGGAGGGCTTTGGGCAGTACTTC. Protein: CASSYWGREGFGQYF.

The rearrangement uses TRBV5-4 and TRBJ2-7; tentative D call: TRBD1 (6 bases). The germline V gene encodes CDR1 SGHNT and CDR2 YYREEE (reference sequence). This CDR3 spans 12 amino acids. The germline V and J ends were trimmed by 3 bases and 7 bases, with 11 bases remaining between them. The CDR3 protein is CASSSTRGEQYF. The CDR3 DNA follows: TGTGCCAGCAGCTCCACGAGGGGGGAGCAGTACTTC.

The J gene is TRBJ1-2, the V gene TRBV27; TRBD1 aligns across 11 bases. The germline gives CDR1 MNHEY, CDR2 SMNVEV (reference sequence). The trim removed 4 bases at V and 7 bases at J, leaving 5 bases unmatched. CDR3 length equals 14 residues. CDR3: CASSSRTGGSGYTF. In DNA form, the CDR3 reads TGTGCCAGCAGTTCAAGGACAGGGGGCAGTGGCTACACCTTC.

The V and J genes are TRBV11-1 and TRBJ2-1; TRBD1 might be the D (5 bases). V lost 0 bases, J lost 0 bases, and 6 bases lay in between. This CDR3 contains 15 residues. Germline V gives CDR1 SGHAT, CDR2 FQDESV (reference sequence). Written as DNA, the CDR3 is TGTGCCAGCAGCTTAGCTAGGGGCTCCTACAATGAGCAGTTCTTC. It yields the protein CASSLARGSYNEQFF.